These T cell receptor beta chains were read from a single sample in a study of OX40 agonist ivuxolimab in advanced cancers. The data were produced by immunoSEQ multiplex PCR, yet TCRdb's version contains in-frame clones alone and is incomplete. The sample carries about 58,000 clones, roughly nine tenths recorded once. The specimen was CD4+ or CD8+ T cells sorted from blood, collected in a trial of the OX40 agonist ivuxolimab. The source is an adult with an advanced solid tumor such as melanoma, head and neck, liver or kidney cancer. Both conserved end residues are part of each CDR3. Each record gives: D gene, J gene, clone size, V gene, CDR3 DNA, CDR3 protein. D genes are given only for firm matches. A row's size may be missing; if present it is once, few, many or a size class.

- TRBJ2-7 - TRBV10-3 TGTGCCATCAGTGAGGGTTACAGTGCCGCCTACGAGCAGTACTTC CAISEGYSAAYEQYF
TRBD2 TRBJ2-2 - TRBV4-2 TGTGCCAGCAGCCATGGCACCGCGGGAGGGCCGGACACCGGGGAGCTGTTTTTT CASSHGTAGGPDTGELFF
- TRBJ2-1 few TRBV10-1 TGCGCCAGCAGTGAGTCGGGAGTAAAGGGGAATGAGCAGTTCTTC CASSESGVKGNEQFF
- TRBJ2-7 - TRBV5-1 TGCGCCAGCAGCTCCTTAGCGGCAGGTACCAACTACGAGCAGTACTTC CASSSLAAGTNYEQYF
TRBD1 TRBJ1-2 - TRBV28 TGTGCCAGCAGTCCCCCCGGACAGGCTGACTATGGCTACACCTTC CASSPPGQADYGYTF
- TRBJ2-1 - TRBV7-2 TGTGCCAGCAGCTTCAGGGGTGGTGAGCAGTTCTTC CASSFRGGEQFF
TRBD2 TRBJ2-1 - TRBV15 TGTGCCACCAGCAGAGGGGAACTAGCGGGGTTTTTCTCCTACAATGAGCAGTTCTTC CATSRGELAGFFSYNEQFF
- TRBJ1-3 - TRBV6-1 TGTGCCAGTTTTGAAAGCTCTGGAAACACCATATATTTT CASFESSGNTIYF
- TRBJ2-7 - TRBV15 TGTGCCACCAGGGCCTGCAGGCCCAAAGAGCAGTACTTC CATRACRPKEQYF
TRBD1 TRBJ1-4 - TRBV18 TGTGCCAGCTCACCTACATCGACAGGGGAGTATGAAAAACTGTTTTTT CASSPTSTGEYEKLFF
TRBD1 TRBJ1-5 - TRBV6-5 TGTGCCAGCAGTCGACAGGGTCTAGGGGGGCCCCAGCATTTT CASSRQGLGGPQHF
- TRBJ2-1 - TRBV6-1 TGTGCCAGCGGAGGGGGCTCCTACAATGAGCAGTTCTTC CASGGGSYNEQFF
- TRBJ2-3 - TRBV2 TGTGCCAGCACGAGGGACGTAACAGATACGCAGTATTTT CASTRDVTDTQYF
- TRBJ1-1 - TRBV10-3 TGTGCCATCAGTGAGTCGATTACTACCGGCGGTGAAGCTTTCTTT CAISESITTGGEAFF
- TRBJ2-7 once TRBV5-1 TGCGCCAGCAGCTTGGACGGTTTCGAGCAGTACTTC CASSLDGFEQYF
- TRBJ1-2 - TRBV5-5 TGTGCCAGCAGCGCCGGACATCTTAGCTATGGCTACACCTTC CASSAGHLSYGYTF
TRBD1 TRBJ1-4 - TRBV25-1 TGTGCCAGCAGTGGGACAGGGATGAGGAGTGAAAAACTGTTTTTT CASSGTGMRSEKLFF
- TRBJ2-5 - TRBV29-1 TGCAGCGTACCTAAAGTCGGGGGGCGGGAGACCCAGTACTTC CSVPKVGGRETQYF
TRBD2 TRBJ2-7 - TRBV5-1 TGCGCCAGCAGCTTAAGACTAGCGGAAACGAGCGAGCAGTACTTC CASSLRLAETSEQYF
- TRBJ2-2 once TRBV19 TGTGCCAGTAGAAAACTAGTGCACACCGGGGAGCTGTTTTTT CASRKLVHTGELFF
- TRBJ2-1 - TRBV10-2 TGCGCCAGCAGAGAACGACGGAGCTCCTACAATGAGCAGTTCTTC CASRERRSSYNEQFF
- TRBJ1-4 - TRBV14 TGTGCCAGCAGCCAAGCTGGGGAAAAACTGTTTTTT CASSQAGEKLFF
- TRBJ1-2 - TRBV15 TGTGCCACCAGCAGACAGGGGTGGGATGGCTACACCTTC CATSRQGWDGYTF
TRBD1 TRBJ2-7 - TRBV10-1 TGCGCCAGCAGTGAGGCCCGGGGGACAGGGGTCCACGAGCAGTACTTC CASSEARGTGVHEQYF
TRBD1 TRBJ1-5 once TRBV19 TGTGCCAGTACCAAAGGAGGACAGGGTAGTAATCAGCCCCAGCATTTT CASTKGGQGSNQPQHF
TRBD2 TRBJ2-5 - TRBV10-1 TGCGCCAGCAGGGGGAGAATAGCGGGAGGTGAAGAGACCCAGTACTTC CASRGRIAGGEETQYF
- TRBJ2-3 - TRBV2 TGTGCCAGCAGAGAGGGGGCAGATACGCAGTATTTT CASREGADTQYF
- TRBJ2-3 - TRBV7-6 TGTGCCAGCAGCTTAGGGAGAATAGATACGCAGTATTTT CASSLGRIDTQYF
- TRBJ2-3 - TRBV5-4 TGTGCCAGCAGCATAGCAACCACCCAGGCCCCAGATACGCAGTATTTT CASSIATTQAPDTQYF
TRBD1 TRBJ1-4 - TRBV7-9 TGTGCCAGCAGCCCCCCACAGGGGGACGAAAAACTGTTTTTT CASSPPQGDEKLFF
- TRBJ2-7 - TRBV2 TGTGCCAGCCTAACTGACAGGGTGACTAGGCCCTACGAGCAGTACTTC CASLTDRVTRPYEQYF
- TRBJ1-4 - TRBV30 TGTGCCTGGAGTCCCCGCGGGAGCTTAGGAAAACTGTTTTTT CAWSPRGSLGKLFF
- TRBJ2-5 - TRBV5-1 TGCGCCAGCAGCTTGGGCGGGGAGTGGGAGACCCAGTACTTC CASSLGGEWETQYF
TRBD2 TRBJ2-3 - TRBV18 TGTGCCAGCTCACCCCCCAGCGGGAGCTCAGATACGCAGTATTTT CASSPPSGSSDTQYF
- TRBJ1-1 - TRBV6-5 TGTGCCAGCAGTTATGACAGCCGGACTGAAGCTTTCTTT CASSYDSRTEAFF
- TRBJ2-3 - TRBV27 TGTGCCAGCAGTTTGGGAGGAGGGTTAGGAGATACGCAGTATTTT CASSLGGGLGDTQYF
TRBD1 TRBJ2-7 - TRBV5-8 TGTGCCAGCAGCTACGGGACAGGGGGCTACGAGCAGTACTTC CASSYGTGGYEQYF
TRBD2 TRBJ2-3 - TRBV9 TGTGCCAGCAGCGCCGGGCAATCTAGCGGGGGAAGCACAGATACGCAGTATTTT CASSAGQSSGGSTDTQYF
TRBD2 TRBJ2-3 - TRBV11-2 TGTGCCAGCAGCTTAAGCGGGGGGATACGCACAGATACGCAGTATTTT CASSLSGGIRTDTQYF
TRBD1 TRBJ2-3 - TRBV19 TGTGCCACCCAGGGGGCGGGCACAGATACGCAGTATTTT CATQGAGTDTQYF
- TRBJ1-1 once TRBV27 TGTGCCAGCAGTTTACAGGGTATGAGGACTGAAGCTTTCTTT CASSLQGMRTEAFF
TRBD2 TRBJ2-4 - TRBV28 TGTGCCAGCAGTTTGCCGGCCGGGGCGGGGGGCATTCAGTACTTC CASSLPAGAGGIQYF
- TRBJ1-2 - TRBV10-3 TGTGCCATCAACGGGTCCCCAGGGGCCTATGGCTACACCTTC CAINGSPGAYGYTF
TRBD1 TRBJ2-7 - TRBV7-3 TGTGCCAGCAGCCCCGCCGGACAGGGGTACGAGCAGTACTTC CASSPAGQGYEQYF
- TRBJ2-5 - TRBV6-1 TGTGCCAGCAGTGAAGCGGGGAACCAAGAGACCCAGTACTTC CASSEAGNQETQYF
- TRBJ2-5 once TRBV2 TGTGCCAGCAGTGAAGGACAGGGAGGTGTTGAGACCCAGTACTTC CASSEGQGGVETQYF